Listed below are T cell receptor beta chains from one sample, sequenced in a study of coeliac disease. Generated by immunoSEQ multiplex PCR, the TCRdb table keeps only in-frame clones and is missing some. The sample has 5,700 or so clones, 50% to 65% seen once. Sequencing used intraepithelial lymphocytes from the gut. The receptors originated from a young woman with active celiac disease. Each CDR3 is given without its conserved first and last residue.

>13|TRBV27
ASSLRGRVTDTQY
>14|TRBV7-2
ASSWGVERIYNEQF
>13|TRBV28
ASSPQGTRYNEQF
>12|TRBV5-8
ASSHNRAQETQY
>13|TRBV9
ASSGGGGSGETQY
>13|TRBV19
ASSMSPSGSYEQY
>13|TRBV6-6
ASSYLGQDNSPLH
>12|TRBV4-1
ASSQGPVGGTQY
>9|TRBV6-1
ASGPREKLF
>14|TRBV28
ASSFPLTGGFQPQH
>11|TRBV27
ASSFSSGYEQY
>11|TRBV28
ASSPPERAVQY
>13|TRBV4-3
ASSYTQTIAYGYT
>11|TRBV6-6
ASGQGLGEKLF
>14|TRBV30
AWSDRDRVVADTQY
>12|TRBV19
ASSKWDSPYEQY
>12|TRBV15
ATSFGLVEYEQF
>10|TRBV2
ASDRDSYEQY
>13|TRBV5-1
ASSVAGQLGYEQY
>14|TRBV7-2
ASSLRLAGMGDTQY
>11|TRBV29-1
SVEDNGDYEQY
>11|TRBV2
ASSRDMNTEAF
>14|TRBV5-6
ASSLPGYGAYNEQF
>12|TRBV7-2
ASSLADPGYGYT
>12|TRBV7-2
ASSQTLGGVRQF
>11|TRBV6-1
ASSEVTGDEQY
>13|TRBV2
ASSGVAGGWETQY
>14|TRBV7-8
ASSLAEGAYSYEQY
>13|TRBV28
ASRSGTGARKGAF